The 16 T cell receptor beta chains presented below share a single source sample, sequenced in a study of T cell responses to AZD1222 COVID-19 vaccine (dated by TCRdb to the early 2020s). Preparation of the library involved the immunoSEQ multiplex PCR assay. TCRdb provides this immuneACCESS table in a form limited to in-frame rearrangements. Some clones are lacking; in checked studies, under half of them reflect an unresolved V gene, and why the rest are absent is not known. The sample yields 70,000 to 95,000 clones; roughly 90% were counted once. The ten biggest clones cover approximately 2.6% of the sample. What the time point label conveys for this sample: baseline before first vaccination. In the paper's terms, the treatment or condition label means: meningococcal conjugate vaccine given as trial control. Sequenced material: peripheral blood, taken on day 0 of MenACWY control vaccination. These TCRs come from an adult in good health.

The chain couples TRBV4-3 to TRBJ2-1; 7 bases fit TRBD1. Losses at the gene ends were 3 bases for V and 2 bases for J; bases not matched to a gene: 10. Germline CDR1 LGHNA, CDR2 YSLEER. This CDR3 has 17 amino acids. The CDR3 DNA sequence: TGCGCCAGCAGCCAGGACGAGACAGGGAAGGCCTACAATGAGCAGTTCTTC. Its protein product is CASSQDETGKAYNEQFF.

This sequence joins TRBV11-2 and TRBJ2-7; 8 bases match TRBD1. The CDR3 spans 19 residues. CDR1 SGHAT and CDR2 FQNNGV come from the germline V gene. With V trimmed by 1 base and J by 0 bases, 14 bases remained unmatched. As DNA, the CDR3 is TGTGCCAGCAGCTTAGTCGTAGGCAGGGGGCCTATAAGCTCCTACGAGCAGTACTTC. Its protein is CASSLVVGRGPISSYEQYF.

V is TRBV3-1 (or the pseudogene TRBV3-2) and J is TRBJ2-7; no reliable D call. V shed 4 bases and J shed 4 bases, with 11 bases lying between them. The CDR3 runs 13 residues. Per the germline V gene, CDR1 is LGHDT and CDR2 is YNNKEL (reference sequence). The CDR3 sequence: CASSPVVGYEQYF. CDR3 nucleotide sequence: TGTGCCAGCAGCCCCGTAGTAGGGTACGAGCAGTACTTC.

This chain uses TRBV28 with TRBJ1-3, with D unclear. CDR1 MDHEN and CDR2 SYDVKM come from the germline V gene. Trimming removed 6 bases at V and 8 bases at J, with 11 bases between. The CDR3 contains 12 residues. CDR3 DNA: TGTGCCAGCAGCCCCTTTGGGGACACCATATATTTT. Translation: CASSPFGDTIYF.

V is TRBV27 and J is TRBJ2-3; D remains ambiguous. The CDR3 sequence is 15 residues long. Trimming stripped 1 base from V and 3 bases from J, with 11 bases between. The V gene's germline CDR1 is MNHEY and CDR2 SMNVEV (reference sequence). The CDR3 DNA reads as TGTGCCAGCAGTTTATGGCCGTCTGGGACAGATACGCAGTATTTT. Protein product: CASSLWPSGTDTQYF.

V and J are TRBV28 and TRBJ1-5; 8 bases agree with TRBD1. CDR3 length equals 15 residues. V dropped 3 bases and J dropped 0; count of bases not matched to a gene: 1. CDR1 is MDHEN and CDR2 is SYDVKM in the germline V gene. The CDR3 DNA reads as TGTGCCAGCAGTTTCGGGACAGGTAGCAATCAGCCCCAGCATTTT. Protein product: CASSFGTGSNQPQHF. Supplemented by reference TRBV28 and TRBJ1-5, the full variable domain reads DVKVTQSSRYLVKRTGEKVFLECVQDMDHENMFWYRQDPGLGLRLIYFSYDVKMKEKGDIPEGYSVSREKKERFSLILESASTNQTSMYLCASSFGTGSNQPQHFGDGTRLSIL.

The rearrangement joins TRBV3-1 (or the pseudogene TRBV3-2) to TRBJ1-1; tentatively, D is TRBD1 (5 bases). Trimming left V 6 bases short and J 8 bases short, with 10 bases between. Germline CDR1 is LGHDT and CDR2 is YNNKEL (reference sequence). The CDR3 runs to 11 residues. CDR3 protein: CASRVGTEAFF. The DNA for the CDR3 is TGTGCCAGCAGGGTAGGGACGGAAGCTTTCTTT.

The V call is TRBV2, the J call TRBJ2-1; perhaps TRBD2 as D (6 bases). Germline CDR1 is SNHLY and CDR2 is FYNNEI. The CDR3 runs to 12 residues. V lost 4 bases to trimming and J lost 7 bases, with 8 bases between them. CDR3 loop: CASSVGGNEQFF. DNA of the CDR3: TGTGCCAGCAGTGTGGGGGGAAATGAGCAGTTCTTC.

This chain connects TRBV19 to TRBJ1-5; no clear D. CDR1 is LNHDA and CDR2 is SQIVND in the germline V gene (reference sequence). The V end was cut by 5 bases, the J end by 5 bases, with 10 bases between. The length of the CDR3 is 13 residues. The CDR3 loop reads CASSSRTDQPQHF. The CDR3, as DNA: TGTGCCAGTAGTTCCCGGACTGATCAGCCCCAGCATTTT.

Only one count was recorded for this clone. V usage is TRBV3-1 (or the pseudogene TRBV3-2) and J usage is TRBJ2-5, with D perhaps TRBD1 or TRBD2 (5 bases each). Germline-derived CDR1 and CDR2 are LGHDT and YNNKEL (reference sequence). V dropped 6 bases and J dropped 4 bases, with 12 bases sitting between them. The CDR3 is 13 amino acids. This chain's CDR3 is CASRPRDRETQYF. In DNA, the CDR3 is TGTGCCAGCAGACCCCGGGACCGAGAGACCCAGTACTTC.

This clone occurred once. V and J are TRBV7-8 and TRBJ2-2, with D unresolved. The germline V and J ends were trimmed by 2 bases and 3 bases, with 7 bases remaining between them. Germline-derived CDR1 and CDR2 are SGHVS and FQNEAQ. The length of the CDR3 is 14 residues. CDR3: CASSLQGYTGELFF. CDR3 in DNA: TGTGCCAGCAGCTTACAAGGGTACACCGGGGAGCTGTTTTTT.

This sequence joins TRBV13 and TRBJ2-5, with 7 bases lining up with TRBD1. With 3 bases clipped from V and 4 bases from J, the junction kept 8 bases outside the gene matches. Germline V gives CDR1 PRHDT, CDR2 FYEKMQ (reference sequence). CDR3 length: 15 amino acids. This chain's CDR3 is CASSFNTGQRETQYF. The DNA of the CDR3 is TGTGCCAGCAGCTTCAATACGGGACAGAGAGAGACCCAGTACTTC.

The chain is built from TRBV3-1 (or the pseudogene TRBV3-2) and TRBJ1-2; 9 bases map to TRBD1. Trimming cost V 1 base and J 4 bases; bases outside gene matches: 10. Germline assignment: CDR1 LGHDT and CDR2 YNNKEL (reference sequence). The CDR3 sequence is 17 residues long. Here the CDR3 reads CASSQANRGLSPYGYTF. The CDR3 DNA sequence: TGTGCCAGCAGCCAAGCTAACAGGGGGCTTTCCCCCTATGGCTACACCTTC.

The chain recombines TRBV7-8 with TRBJ2-7; 7 bases agree with TRBD1. This CDR3 is built from 15 residues. Germline assignment: CDR1 SGHVS and CDR2 FQNEAQ. V lost 2 bases, J lost 0 bases, and 4 bases stayed unmatched. The CDR3 is CASSLFEGASYEQYF. In nucleotides, the CDR3 is TGTGCCAGCAGCTTATTCGAGGGGGCCTCCTACGAGCAGTACTTC.

This chain uses TRBV20-1 with TRBJ1-6; 7 bases are a match to TRBD1. V gave up 7 bases and J gave up 8 bases; unmatched junction bases: 2. Looked up from germline, CDR1 is DFQATT and CDR2 is SNEGSKA (reference sequence). The CDR3 extends over 11 amino acids. CDR3 region: CSVGQDSPLHF. The CDR3 DNA follows: TGCAGTGTCGGACAGGATTCACCCCTCCACTTT.

The chain combines TRBV28 with TRBJ1-3; 7 bases map to TRBD1. The junction had 9 bases not matched to a gene; V was cut back by 6 bases and J by 7 bases. The CDR3 is 14 amino acids. Germline lookup yields CDR1 MDHEN and CDR2 SYDVKM. Written as DNA, the CDR3 is TGTGCCAGCAGAGTACAGGGGCTCGATAACACCATATATTTT. It translates to CASRVQGLDNTIYF.